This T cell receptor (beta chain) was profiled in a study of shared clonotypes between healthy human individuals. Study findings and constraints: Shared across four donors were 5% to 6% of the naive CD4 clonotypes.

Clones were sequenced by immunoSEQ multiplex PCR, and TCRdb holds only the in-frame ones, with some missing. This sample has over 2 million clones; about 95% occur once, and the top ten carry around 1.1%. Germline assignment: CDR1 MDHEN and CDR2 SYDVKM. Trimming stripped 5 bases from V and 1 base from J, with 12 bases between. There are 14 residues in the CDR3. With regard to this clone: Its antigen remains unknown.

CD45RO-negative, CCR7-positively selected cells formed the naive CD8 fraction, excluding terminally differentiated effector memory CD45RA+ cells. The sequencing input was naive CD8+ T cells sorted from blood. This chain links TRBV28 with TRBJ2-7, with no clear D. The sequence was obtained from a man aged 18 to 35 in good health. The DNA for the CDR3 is TGTGCCAGCAGTCCAGAGGACCTTTCCTACGAGCAGTACTTC. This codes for CASSPEDLSYEQYF.